These 30 T cell receptor beta chains came from one sample sequenced in a study of T cells in localized non-small cell lung cancer. Libraries were prepared by immunoSEQ multiplex PCR; TCRdb keeps only in-frame clonotypes and omits some of them. The sample lists about 28,000 clones; less than 95% were seen once. The material sequenced was peripheral blood, taken before any cancer treatment. The receptors derive from a woman aged 35-75 years with stage I lung adenocarcinoma.

The chain recombines TRBV6-6 with TRBJ1-4; D is undetermined. This CDR3 comprises 13 residues. V lost 6 bases and J lost 0, with 5 bases in between. The germline CDR1 and CDR2 sequences are MNHNY and SVGAGI (reference sequence). CDR3 region: CASSRTTNEKLFF. The CDR3 DNA reads as TGTGCCAGCAGCCGGACAACTAATGAAAAACTGTTTTTT.

This clone was counted once. The CDR3 DNA follows: TGTGCCAGTACCTCACCGCGAGACAGGGGGCGAAATGAGCAGTTCTTC. Residues: CASTSPRDRGRNEQFF. V gene TRBV19 combines with J gene TRBJ2-1; 10 bases map to TRBD1. Germline V gene lookup returns CDR1 LNHDA and CDR2 SQIVND (reference sequence). Trimming at V came to 7 bases and at J to 7 bases, leaving 13 bases not matched to a gene. The CDR3 is made up of 16 amino acids.

V gene TRBV5-1 combines with J gene TRBJ2-1; 13 bases are a match to TRBD2. The CDR3 totals 16 residues. V lost 0 bases and J lost 7; bases outside the gene matches: 4. In germline, CDR1 is SGHRS, CDR2 YFSETQ. CDR3 nucleotide sequence: TGCGCCAGCAGCTTGGACGGACTAGCGGGAGTAAATGAGCAGTTCTTC. Protein: CASSLDGLAGVNEQFF.

V is TRBV10-3 and J is TRBJ1-5; D remains ambiguous. The germline V gene has CDR1 ENHRY and CDR2 SYGVKD. This CDR3 contains 12 residues. With 2 bases removed from V and 7 bases from J, the gap between germline ends came to 6 bases. The CDR3 reads CAISENRQPQHF. In DNA form, the CDR3 reads TGTGCCATCAGTGAGAACAGACAGCCCCAGCATTTT.

V usage is TRBV19 and J usage is TRBJ2-5; TRBD2 matches at 14 bases. The germline V gene encodes CDR1 LNHDA and CDR2 SQIVND (reference sequence). This CDR3 comprises 15 residues. Trimming removed 5 bases from V and 5 bases from J; junction bases left unmatched: 4. The CDR3 nucleotides read TGTGCCAGTAGTGGGACTAGCGGGAGCTTTGAGACCCAGTACTTC. Translating it yields CASSGTSGSFETQYF. Full variable domain (outside the CDR3, taken from reference TRBV19 and TRBJ2-5): DGGITQSPKYLFRKEGQNVTLSCEQNLNHDAMYWYRQDPGQGLRLIYYSQIVNDFQKGDIAEGYSVSREKKESFPLTVTSAQKNPTAFYLCASSGTSGSFETQYFGPGTRLLVL.

The chain links TRBV7-9 to TRBJ2-4; D perhaps matches TRBD1 (6 bases). Trimming removed 4 bases at V and 13 bases at J, with 11 bases between. Looked up from germline, CDR1 is SEHNR and CDR2 is FQNEAQ (reference sequence). The CDR3 sequence is 11 residues long. The CDR3 region has the DNA TGTGCCAGCAGCTACCCGGGACACCAGTACTTC. Protein sequence: CASSYPGHQYF.

The chain recombines TRBV19 with TRBJ2-3; D possibly corresponds to TRBD2 (6 bases). CDR3 size: 14 residues. The germline V gene encodes CDR1 LNHDA and CDR2 SQIVND (reference sequence). With 2 bases removed from V and 2 bases from J, the gap between germline ends came to 8 bases. The CDR3 DNA sequence: TGTGCCAGTAGTATATGGGAGGCCACAGATACGCAGTATTTT. Amino acid sequence: CASSIWEATDTQYF.

The J gene is TRBJ2-5, the V gene TRBV30; D possibly corresponds to TRBD1 (5 bases). This CDR3 is 12 amino acids long. Trimming removed 4 bases at V and 2 bases at J, with 8 bases between. Looked up from germline, CDR1 is GTSNPN and CDR2 is SVGIG (reference sequence). DNA of the CDR3: TGTGCCTGGAATGCAGGGCAAGAGACCCAGTACTTC. This translates into CAWNAGQETQYF.

The chain recombines TRBV27 with TRBJ1-5, with 10 bases fitting TRBD1. Germline loops: CDR1 MNHEY, CDR2 SMNVEV (reference sequence). V shed 1 base, J shed 4 bases, and the junction held 4 bases outside the gene matches. The CDR3 is 16 residues long. The CDR3 region has the DNA TGTGCCAGCAGTTTATTAGGGACAGGGGTGAATCAGCCCCAGCATTTT. Its protein product is CASSLLGTGVNQPQHF.

This chain links TRBV5-1 with TRBJ1-2, with 8 bases that match TRBD1. Trimming took 0 bases from V and 0 from J; bases not matched to a gene: 1. CDR1 and CDR2 from the germline V gene are SGHRS and YFSETQ. The CDR3 is 15 amino acids. The CDR3 sequence: CASSLDRGANYGYTF. The DNA of the CDR3 is TGCGCCAGCAGCTTGGACAGGGGGGCTAACTATGGCTACACCTTC.

V is TRBV7-9 and J is TRBJ1-1; D is possibly TRBD1 (5 bases). CDR3 length: 15 residues. In germline, CDR1 is SEHNR, CDR2 FQNEAQ (reference sequence). V lost 1 base and J lost 1, with 10 bases in between. The CDR3 sequence is CASSLVGQGNTEAFF. The CDR3 DNA reads TGTGCCAGCAGCTTAGTGGGGCAGGGGAACACTGAAGCTTTCTTT.

The chain joins TRBV5-1 to TRBJ2-3; tentative D call: TRBD2 (6 bases). The V gene lost 10 bases and the J gene lost 6 bases, with 27 bases spanning the gap. Germline lookup yields CDR1 SGHRS and CDR2 YFSETQ. The CDR3 is 16 amino acids. The CDR3 DNA is TGCGCCTGCTCCGCCCCCGACATGGGAGGTTTGGATACGCAGTATTTT. It codes for CACSAPDMGGLDTQYF.

This chain uses TRBV7-2 with TRBJ1-1, with D hard to call. Trimming stripped 5 bases from V and 0 bases from J, with 16 bases between. The CDR3 has 16 amino acids. The germline CDR1 and CDR2 sequences are SGHTA and FQGNSA. CDR3 sequence (DNA): TGTGCCAGCAGCCCCTCCCCTAGACCAATGAACACTGAAGCTTTCTTT. The encoded protein is CASSPSPRPMNTEAFF.

The chain joins TRBV5-8 to TRBJ1-1; 7 bases match TRBD1. CDR1 and CDR2 (germline): SGHTS, YDEGEE. The CDR3 is 16 residues long. V lost 4 bases, J lost 3 bases, and 12 bases stayed unmatched. CDR3 residues: CASSHMTGTRDTEAFF. The CDR3 coding sequence is TGTGCCAGCAGCCATATGACAGGGACAAGGGACACTGAAGCTTTCTTT.

The chain recombines TRBV15 with TRBJ1-2; possible D gene TRBD1, 5 bases. V was clipped by 1 base and J by 6 bases, with 21 bases between them. The germline gives CDR1 LNHNV, CDR2 YYDKDF (reference sequence). This CDR3 is 17 amino acids long. CDR3 sequence (DNA): TGTGCCACCAGCAGAGGGGTTTTCGACAGTAATCTTCATGGCTACACCTTC. It translates to CATSRGVFDSNLHGYTF.

V and J are TRBV4-3 and TRBJ2-3, with 12 bases fitting TRBD2. The CDR3 is 15 residues long. The V gene end was trimmed by 1 base and the J gene end by 4 bases; junction bases not matched to a gene: 0. Looked up from germline, CDR1 is LGHNA and CDR2 is YSLEER. The CDR3 protein is CASSQGLAGADTQYF. In nucleotides, the CDR3 is TGCGCCAGCAGCCAAGGACTAGCGGGAGCAGATACGCAGTATTTT.

The V and J genes are TRBV11-2 and TRBJ2-1, with 12 bases matching TRBD2. Germline assignment: CDR1 SGHAT and CDR2 FQNNGV. Germline trimming cut 8 bases from V and 5 bases from J; bases unmatched to any gene: 10. The CDR3 runs to 16 residues. The CDR3 DNA follows: TGTGCCAGCCTCAGCCTGACTAGCGGGAGACACAATGAGCAGTTCTTC. Its protein is CASLSLTSGRHNEQFF. Full variable domain (missing parts from reference TRBV11-2 and TRBJ2-1): EAGVAQSPRYKIIEKRQSVAFWCNPISGHATLYWYQQILGQGPKLLIQFQNNGVVDDSQLPKDRFSAERLKGVDSTLKIQPAKLEDSAVYLCASLSLTSGRHNEQFFGPGTRLTVL.

The rearrangement links TRBV9 to TRBJ2-1; D unresolved. This CDR3 is built from 11 residues. Per germline, CDR1 SGDLS and CDR2 YYNGEE. Trimming pared 0 bases from V and 7 bases from J, leaving 2 bases between. This CDR3 reads CASSVANEQFF. The DNA for the CDR3 is TGTGCCAGCAGCGTAGCTAATGAGCAGTTCTTC.

This clone was seen only a few times. The V call is TRBV6-1, the J call TRBJ1-1, with D tentatively TRBD1 (5 bases). The CDR3 has 17 residues. With 4 bases removed from V and 1 base from J, the gap between germline ends came to 19 bases. Germline values: CDR1 MNHNS, CDR2 SASEGT. CDR3 sequence reads: CASSAPGTRSKNTEAFF. DNA of the CDR3: TGTGCCAGCAGTGCCCCGGGGACCCGAAGCAAGAACACTGAAGCTTTCTTT.

V gene TRBV19 combines with J gene TRBJ2-5; TRBD1 aligns across 9 bases. Germline V lookup: CDR1 LNHDA, CDR2 SQIVND (reference sequence). CDR3 size: 13 residues. V trimming: 6 bases; J trimming: 7 bases; junction bases outside the gene matches: 6. The CDR3 nucleotides are TGTGCCAGTAGCCGGGACAGGGTTGGGACCCAGTACTTC. Translated: CASSRDRVGTQYF.

The chain has TRBV5-1 and TRBJ1-1; D unclear. The CDR3 loop spans 13 amino acids. Per germline, CDR1 SGHRS and CDR2 YFSETQ. V was shortened by 0 bases and J by 6 bases, with 9 bases between the two germline ends. CDR3 coding DNA: TGCGCCAGCAGCTTGGCCCCCGGCCCTGAAGCTTTCTTT. Amino acids: CASSLAPGPEAFF.

Here the CDR3 reads CASRTDRDTHQPQHF. The CDR3 DNA reads TGTGCCAGCAGGACGGACAGGGACACCCATCAGCCCCAGCATTTT. The V gene is TRBV6-1, the J gene TRBJ1-5, with 8 bases matching TRBD1. Germline trimming cut 6 bases from V and 5 bases from J; bases unmatched to any gene: 9. This CDR3 region has 15 residues. Germline V gives CDR1 MNHNS, CDR2 SASEGT.

V is TRBV29-1 and J is TRBJ2-7; D uncertain. Trimming took 6 bases from V and 0 from J, leaving 3 bases between them. The CDR3 has 10 residues. Germline assignment: CDR1 SQVTM and CDR2 ANQGSEA. The CDR3 DNA is TGCAGCGTACTCTCCTACGAGCAGTACTTC. Its protein product is CSVLSYEQYF.

The chain uses TRBV7-2 and TRBJ2-3; maybe TRBD2 (5 bases). CDR3 length: 15 residues. Per germline, CDR1 SGHTA and CDR2 FQGNSA. Trimming stripped 1 base from V and 0 bases from J, with 8 bases between. CDR3 in amino acids: CASSLVAGSTDTQYF. The CDR3 DNA sequence: TGTGCCAGCAGCTTAGTGGCGGGTAGCACAGATACGCAGTATTTT. Looking up the rest from reference TRBV7-2 and TRBJ2-3 gives the full variable domain: GAGVSQSPSNKVTEKGKDVELRCDPISGHTALYWYRQSLGQGLEFLIYFQGNSAPDKSGLPSDRFSAERTGGSVSTLTIQRTQQEDSAVYLCASSLVAGSTDTQYFGPGTRLTVL.

The genes are TRBV5-4 and TRBJ2-7, with D possibly matching TRBD2 (6 bases). The length of the CDR3 is 15 residues. Trimming removed 4 bases from V and 7 bases from J, with 21 bases in between. The V gene's germline CDR1 is SGHNT and CDR2 YYREEE (reference sequence). CDR3 coding DNA: TGTGCCAGCAGCCCCGGCGGCGGGACCTCGGCAGAGCAGTACTTC. It yields the protein CASSPGGGTSAEQYF.

The V and J genes are TRBV7-2 and TRBJ2-2; a weak D match, TRBD1 (6 bases). This CDR3 region has 16 residues. Trimming pared 1 base from V and 1 base from J, leaving 10 bases between. CDR1 SGHTA and CDR2 FQGNSA come from the germline V gene. The CDR3, as DNA: TGTGCCAGCAGCTTAGTTGCGGACAGGAACACCGGGGAGCTGTTTTTT. This sequence encodes CASSLVADRNTGELFF.

This rearrangement joins TRBV27 to TRBJ1-4, with D possibly TRBD1 on 5 matching bases. The CDR3 spans 15 residues. Germline V gene data show CDR1 as MNHEY and CDR2 as SMNVEV (reference sequence). With 4 bases removed from V and 3 bases from J, the gap between germline ends came to 12 bases. CDR3 in DNA: TGTGCCAGCAGTTCCGGACAAGTTGCTAATGAAAAACTGTTTTTT. Amino acids: CASSSGQVANEKLFF.

The gene calls are TRBV30 and TRBJ2-7, with unresolved D. CDR1 is GTSNPN, CDR2 SVGIG, per germline (reference sequence). The V end lost 2 bases, the J end lost 1 base, and 3 bases lay between the germline ends. The CDR3 length is 11 residues. The CDR3 loop is CAWSRSYEQYF. CDR3 sequence (DNA): TGTGCCTGGAGTAGATCCTACGAGCAGTACTTC.

The V gene is TRBV12-5, the J gene TRBJ2-1; the match to TRBD2 covers 7 bases. V lost 1 base to trimming and J lost 8 bases; unmatched junction nucleotides: 8. Germline CDR1 is LGHNT and CDR2 is FRNRAP. The CDR3 is 15 amino acids. The CDR3 loop reads CASGLASGRRDEQFF. CDR3 coding DNA: TGTGCTAGTGGTTTGGCTAGCGGTCGAAGGGATGAGCAGTTCTTC.

This CDR3 is CASSLDREVGYTF. The CDR3 DNA reads as TGTGCCAGCAGCTTGGACAGGGAGGTAGGCTACACCTTC. The chain combines TRBV5-6 with TRBJ1-2; a possible D gene is TRBD1 (6 bases). This CDR3 has 13 residues. CDR1 is SGHDT and CDR2 is YYEEEE in the germline V gene. V gave up 0 bases and J gave up 8 bases, with 11 bases separating them.